Presented here are 9 T cell receptor beta chains from one specimen sequenced in a study of blood T cell repertoires in COVID-19. Only in-frame clones appear in the TCRdb table, and some are missing; sequencing was by immunoSEQ multiplex PCR. The table lists around 40,000 clones, just under 95% of them singletons, with over 4% in the top ten. Sequenced sample: peripheral blood. The source of these receptors is a human donor with active COVID-19. The donor label of this sample is uncertain.

The chain links TRBV2 to TRBJ2-2; a weak D match, TRBD2 (5 bases). Germline CDR1 is SNHLY and CDR2 is FYNNEI. V was cut by 6 bases and J by 7 bases, with 12 bases left in between. The CDR3 length is 13 residues. The CDR3 here is CASRGTSIGELFF. CDR3 nucleotide sequence: TGTGCCAGCAGGGGTACTAGTATCGGGGAGCTGTTTTTT.

CDR3 DNA sequence: TGTGCCATCAGTGATAAGGAGACGAACTATGGCTACACCTTC. Amino acid sequence: CAISDKETNYGYTF. The rearrangement uses TRBV10-3 and TRBJ1-2; D unclear. V shed 3 bases and J shed 2 bases, with 10 bases lying between them. Germline V lookup: CDR1 ENHRY, CDR2 SYGVKD. CDR3 length: 14 residues.

The chain couples TRBV9 to TRBJ2-1; D is possibly TRBD1 (6 bases). V was shortened by 3 bases and J by 8 bases, with 15 bases between the two germline ends. The CDR3 loop spans 14 amino acids. Germline loops: CDR1 SGDLS, CDR2 YYNGEE. CDR3 sequence reads: CASSEQQGLDEQFF. The CDR3 DNA reads as TGTGCCAGCAGCGAGCAACAGGGTCTGGATGAGCAGTTCTTC.

The chain is built from TRBV12-3 or TRBV12-4 and TRBJ2-1, with 9 bases that match TRBD2. V lost 3 bases to trimming and J lost 15 bases; unmatched junction nucleotides: 9. The CDR3 length is 13 residues. The DNA for the CDR3 is TGTGCCAGCAGTTTGGGGACTAGCTTATTCGGGTTCTTC. Translating it yields CASSLGTSLFGFF.

The chain combines TRBV27 with TRBJ2-7; 7 bases are a match to TRBD2. The CDR3 is 16 amino acids. Germline loops: CDR1 MNHEY, CDR2 SMNVEV (reference sequence). The junction had 7 bases not matched to a gene; V was cut back by 2 bases and J by 0 bases. The CDR3 loop reads CASSLTGGRSSYEQYF. CDR3 nucleotide sequence: TGTGCCAGCAGTTTAACGGGAGGACGGTCCTCCTACGAGCAGTACTTC.

The chain combines TRBV11-2 with TRBJ1-1; possible D gene TRBD1, 5 bases. The germline CDR1 and CDR2 sequences are SGHAT and FQNNGV. Deletions cut 0 bases from V and 6 bases from J, with 8 bases between. The CDR3 spans 13 residues. For the CDR3, the DNA is TGTGCCAGCAGCTTAGAAGGACAAGCTGAAGCTTTCTTT. Translated: CASSLEGQAEAFF.

CDR3 in amino acids: CASRRTSANTYEQYF. CDR3 nucleotides: TGTGCCAGCAGGAGGACTAGCGCGAACACCTACGAGCAGTACTTC. The chain combines TRBV2 with TRBJ2-7, with TRBD2 matching over 9 bases. The CDR3 has 15 residues. V gave up 6 bases and J gave up 2 bases; unmatched junction bases: 8. The germline CDR1 and CDR2 sequences are SNHLY and FYNNEI.

V usage is TRBV5-1 and J usage is TRBJ2-7; TRBD2 agrees at 12 bases. Trimming took 0 bases from V and 6 from J; bases not matched to a gene: 4. Germline V gives CDR1 SGHRS, CDR2 YFSETQ. The CDR3 is 15 amino acids. Here the CDR3 reads CASSLGLAGVGEQYF. The CDR3 DNA follows: TGCGCCAGCAGCTTGGGACTAGCGGGAGTGGGCGAGCAGTACTTC.

The chain is built from TRBV6-6 and TRBJ1-1, with D uncertain. The CDR3 has 13 amino acids. Trimming removed 6 bases at V and 7 bases at J, with 15 bases between. Germline V gene data show CDR1 as MNHNY and CDR2 as SVGAGI (reference sequence). The CDR3 reads CASSLPREYEAFF. CDR3 DNA: TGTGCCAGCAGCCTTCCCCGAGAGTATGAAGCTTTCTTT.